The sequence of this T cell receptor beta chain was determined in a study of blood T cell repertoires in COVID-19. Study-wide background: The United States, Italy and Spain were the sources of the acute and convalescent COVID-19 samples. In each case, the material was cDNA or gDNA derived from T cells, B-cell-depleted T cells, or PBMCs.

The CDR3 length is 15 residues. With 3 bases clipped from V and 7 bases from J, the junction kept 8 bases outside the gene matches. Germline CDR1 and CDR2: SGHTS and YDEGEE. As handled by the study authors: Counts of nucleated cells, estimated from reference gene primer amplification, were obtained. Measured with immunoSEQ multiplex PCR; TCRdb has only the in-frame clones, and not every one. The V and J calls and clone size come from that table; D and trimming were worked out from the DNA. The sample has about 130,000 clones; around nine tenths are singletons. The TCR sequence derives from a woman aged 70 to 79 with COVID-19, enrolled during active disease. Sequencing was performed on peripheral blood. The V call is TRBV5-8, the J call TRBJ1-4; 8 nucleotides line up with TRBD1. CDR3 amino acids: CASSSGQGGSEKLFF. The CDR3 region has the DNA TGTGCCAGCAGCTCCGGACAGGGAGGGAGTGAAAAACTGTTTTTT.